The following is a T cell receptor (beta chain) sequence with its context. Its antigen remains undetermined. No base quality information exists; no much larger clone differs at one position. This entry is derived from a study of blood T cell repertoires in COVID-19 (dated by TCRdb to about 2020). Some background on the complete study: The collaborator samples originated in the United States, Italy and Spain and spanned the acute and convalescent phases of COVID-19. The samples were drawn from two sources: the first 160 participants of the ongoing ImmuneRACE study, and 1,000 to 1,500 subjects contributed by 6 global collaborators. The material from the prospective study consisted of cDNA or gDNA derived from T cells, B-cell-depleted T cells, or PBMCs. The sample metadata nearly always contained a de-identified subject ID, COVID-19 status, age in years and sex. The repertoires were released in a freely available public database intended as a resource for research on the immune response to SARS-CoV-2. Where available, HLA class I and class II types were obtained from metadata supplied by the sample provider rather than from assay-based typing. Subjects who had been exposed to COVID-19, were actively infected with it, or had recovered from it provided the deeply sampled blood TCRbeta repertoires that made up the dataset.

The immunoSEQ Assay, a bias-controlled multiplex PCR, was used to amplify TCRbeta CDR3 regions from genomic DNA. The published analysis was carried out like this. The number of nucleated cells in each sample was estimated by amplification of reference gene primers within the assay. To quantify the absolute abundance of each unique TCRbeta CDR3 rearrangement, sequence reads were collapsed and filtered. For each sample, productive Simpson clonality was calculated as the square root of Simpson's diversity index across productive rearrangements. Imported from immuneACCESS, the table was reduced by TCRdb to in-frame sequences with V and J called. These copies leave out some clones; in studies compared against another copy, an unresolved V gene accounts for under half, and the cause of the remainder is not known. From that table come the V and J calls and clone size; the DNA was used to work out D and trimming. This sample has over 45,000 clones in its table, and roughly four fifths of those were observed once. The ten largest clonotypes hold 1.9% of the sample.

The investigation overall reported the following: The amount of clinical and demographic metadata varied by source and participant and was provided uncurated.

Collaborating institutions collected whole blood in K2EDTA tubes following their own protocols. For TCRbeta analysis, collaborator samples were shipped as frozen whole blood, as isolated PBMCs, or as DNA extracted from either sample type. CDR1 and CDR2, looked up from the germline V gene, are MGHRA and YSYEKL. Between the V and J ends, shortened by 4 bases and 0 bases respectively, the junction contains 13 bases. The CDR3 has 15 amino acids, counting the end cysteine and phenylalanine. Left in the record is the CDR3 DNA by itself, 45 bases read in frame from the first base. The sample comprised peripheral blood. The sequence links TRBV4-1 to TRBJ2-7; matching of 5 bases hints at TRBD2 as the D gene. The source of this sequence is a woman aged 55 to 70 with acute or convalescent COVID-19. The CDR3 region reads CASSLGLTDSYEQYF. The DNA sequence reads TGCGCCAGCAGCCTCGGACTGACGGACTCCTACGAGCAGTACTTC.